Each of the 16 T cell receptor beta chains below was sequenced from the same sample in a study of early T cells in non-severe SARS-CoV-2 infection. TCRdb processed the 5' RACE reads anew with MiXCR; each CDR3 protein has one entry. This table has tens of thousands of distinct CDR3 sequences, under 15% appearing once. The specimen was whole blood. These receptor sequences come from an adult who was a healthcare worker with PCR-confirmed SARS-CoV-2 infection or an uninfected control (not recorded which).

The rearrangement uses TRBV2 and TRBJ2-1, with 9 bases aligning to TRBD2. This CDR3 has 16 residues. V was clipped by 4 bases and J by 5 bases; unmatched bases: 9. Germline CDR1 and CDR2: SNHLY and FYNNEI. CDR3 sequence (DNA): TGTGCCAGCAGTGCCATCTCACTAGCGGGCCACAATGAGCAGTTCTTC. This sequence encodes CASSAISLAGHNEQFF.

The rearrangement joins TRBV9 to TRBJ2-3; no firm D call. Between the trimmed V and J ends, which lost 4 bases and 5 bases, there was a span of 17 bases. CDR1 and CDR2 from the germline V gene are SGDLS and YYNGEE. The CDR3 loop spans 15 amino acids. CDR3 amino acids: CASSSSGVRGDTQYF. The CDR3 nucleotides read TGTGCCAGCAGCTCCTCCGGAGTTAGAGGAGATACGCAGTATTTT.

This clonotype was seen a few times. The chain links TRBV13 to TRBJ2-7; D ambiguous. The V end was cut by 4 bases, the J end by 1 base, with 14 bases between. The CDR3 contains 15 residues. The germline V gene encodes CDR1 PRHDT and CDR2 FYEKMQ (reference sequence). CDR3 amino acids: CASSSGRYPSYEQYF. CDR3 DNA: TGTGCCAGCAGCTCCGGACGGTATCCGTCCTACGAGCAGTACTTC.

This chain joins TRBV3-1 and TRBJ2-5; D gene uncertain. This CDR3 is built from 12 residues. Between the trimmed V and J ends, which lost 3 bases and 4 bases, there was a span of 6 bases. Germline CDR1 and CDR2: LGHDT and YNNKEL (reference sequence). Here the CDR3 reads CASSQSRETQYF. CDR3 coding DNA: TGTGCCAGCAGCCAGTCCCGAGAGACCCAGTACTTC.

This chain connects TRBV29-1 to TRBJ2-3, with 10 bases aligning to TRBD2. Germline V gives CDR1 SQVTM, CDR2 ANQGSEA. Losses at the gene ends were 6 bases for V and 0 bases for J; bases not matched to a gene: 3. This CDR3 comprises 14 residues. CDR3: CSVIAGGSTDTQYF. CDR3 bases: TGCAGCGTAATAGCGGGAGGCAGCACAGATACGCAGTATTTT.

This clonotype was seen many times. The chain has TRBV29-1 and TRBJ2-5, with a weak D call TRBD1 (5 bases). V was trimmed by 4 bases and J by 4 bases, leaving 16 bases between them. The CDR3 runs 14 residues. The germline V gene has CDR1 SQVTM and CDR2 ANQGSEA. In nucleotides, the CDR3 is TGCAGCGTTGTCCCCGACAGATCTGGAGAGACCCAGTACTTC. Residues: CSVVPDRSGETQYF. Full variable domain (remainder filled in from reference TRBV29-1 and TRBJ2-5): SAVISQKPSRDICQRGTSLTIQCQVDSQVTMMFWYRQQPGQSLTLIATANQGSEATYESGFVIDKFPISRPNLTFSTLTVSNMSPEDSSIYLCSVVPDRSGETQYFGPGTRLLVL.

The V and J genes are TRBV12-3 or TRBV12-4 and TRBJ1-2; D gene ambiguous. The V and J ends lost 1 base and 4 bases respectively, with 7 bases between them. CDR3 length: 13 residues. CDR3 residues: CASSLEDGYGYTF. As DNA, the CDR3 is TGTGCCAGCAGTTTAGAGGACGGCTATGGCTACACCTTC.

The chain combines TRBV12-3 or TRBV12-4 with TRBJ1-1, with no clear D. This CDR3 is built from 14 residues. With 1 base removed from V and 0 bases from J, the gap between germline ends came to 6 bases. CDR3 in amino acids: CASSLVLVNTEAFF. The DNA of the CDR3 is TGTGCCAGCAGTTTAGTGTTAGTGAACACTGAAGCTTTCTTT.

In this sample, this clonotype turned up a few times. The CDR3 region has the DNA TGTGCCAGCAGTGCGGGGACGGTTAAAGAGACCCAGTACTTC. Its protein is CASSAGTVKETQYF. V and J are TRBV28 and TRBJ2-5, with D possibly matching TRBD2 (6 bases). The V end was cut by 5 bases, the J end by 3 bases, with 13 bases between. The CDR3 extends over 14 amino acids. Germline CDR1 MDHEN, CDR2 SYDVKM.

The chain carries TRBV10-3 and TRBJ2-7; TRBD2 might be the D (6 bases). Trimming took 6 bases from V and 4 from J, leaving 25 bases between them. Germline CDR1 reads ENHRY; CDR2 reads SYGVKD. The CDR3 covers 17 residues. CDR3 nucleotides: TGTGCCATCAGGCCTAGTGGTGGGGCCTCGGGGGTTTACGAGCAGTACTTC. Protein product: CAIRPSGGASGVYEQYF.

This clonotype occurred many times. This sequence joins TRBV7-8 and TRBJ2-7, with D hard to call. Deletions cut 5 bases from V and 0 bases from J, with 5 bases between. The length of the CDR3 is 12 residues. Germline values: CDR1 SGHVS, CDR2 FQNEAQ. The CDR3 bases are TGTGCCAGCAGCCCCTCCTCCTACGAGCAGTACTTC. As protein: CASSPSSYEQYF.

This clonotype was seen a handful of times. The chain recombines TRBV7-9 with TRBJ2-5; D ambiguous. This CDR3 is 14 amino acids long. Trimming took off 7 bases at V and 0 bases at J, with 12 bases between the two ends. Germline values: CDR1 SEHNR, CDR2 FQNEAQ (reference sequence). CDR3 coding DNA: TGTGCCAGCACCCAAACCCGGTACCAAGAGACCCAGTACTTC. Residues: CASTQTRYQETQYF.

The rearrangement uses TRBV28 and TRBJ2-5, with D possibly being TRBD2 (6 bases). The CDR3 runs 15 residues. Germline CDR1 MDHEN, CDR2 SYDVKM. The ends were cut back, 6 bases at V and 0 bases at J, with 14 bases in the middle. The CDR3 nucleotides read TGTGCCAGCAGGGAGGGGACCTTGTACCAAGAGACCCAGTACTTC. Protein product: CASREGTLYQETQYF.

The count of this clonotype is one. The V and J genes are TRBV14 and TRBJ1-3; D is unresolved. Germline CDR1 SGHDN, CDR2 FVKESK. The CDR3 loop spans 13 amino acids. V shed 4 bases and J shed 1 base, with 5 bases lying between them. The CDR3 sequence: CASSPWSGNTIYF. DNA for the CDR3: TGTGCCAGCAGCCCATGGTCTGGAAACACCATATATTTT.

This clonotype was seen only a few times. This chain links TRBV28 with TRBJ2-7; 7 bases agree with TRBD2. The CDR3 is made up of 11 amino acids. V lost 10 bases to trimming and J lost 7 bases; unmatched junction nucleotides: 7. Germline V CDR1 and CDR2: MDHEN, SYDVKM. CDR3 DNA: TGTGCCACGACATGGGGGGGAGAGCAGTACTTC. As protein: CATTWGGEQYF.

This clonotype was observed a handful of times. The chain has TRBV7-2 and TRBJ1-4; the match to TRBD1 covers 8 bases. Germline V gene lookup returns CDR1 SGHTA and CDR2 FQGNSA. This CDR3 comprises 17 residues. With 4 bases clipped from V and 4 bases from J, the junction kept 11 bases outside the gene matches. CDR3 DNA sequence: TGTGCCAGCAGCTCGCCCCTGGGGACAGGTCGTAATGAAAAACTGTTTTTT. Protein sequence: CASSSPLGTGRNEKLFF.